The entry below describes one T cell receptor (beta chain). This was the immunoSEQ v3 assay. Libraries were sequenced to 2.2 million or so read pairs (survey) or about 4.5-6 million (deep). TCRdb's copy holds only in-frame clones and misses some; the assay was immunoSEQ multiplex PCR. The table includes 55,000 to 60,000 clones, more than 60% detected once. This specimen comes from a study of TIL therapy for anti-PD-1-resistant metastatic lung cancer. Study context: Tumors had a median PD-L1 proportion score of 6%. Tumors carried a median about 1.5 non-synonymous mutations per megabase.

Time point specified: pre-treatment sample, taken before nivolumab and TIL therapy. The junction had 14 bases not matched to a gene; V was cut back by 2 bases and J by 8 bases. CDR1 LGHNA and CDR2 YSLEER come from the germline V gene. This CDR3 is built from 18 residues. This rearrangement joins TRBV4-3 to TRBJ2-2, with 10 bases lining up with TRBD1. The source is a person aged 25-85 years with non-small cell lung cancer. Source: blood, taken at baseline. The CDR3 here is CASSQYLPGQGFGGELFF. In DNA form, the CDR3 reads TGCGCCAGCAGCCAATACCTTCCGGGACAGGGGTTTGGGGGGGAGCTGTTTTTT.